This TCR beta chain was identified during a study of CD8 T cells in ankylosing spondylitis. Study conclusions and caveats: Made up of about eight highly homologous variants, a TCR beta motif appeared characteristic of ankylosing spondylitis blood. Those disease-linked clones were CD8+; they were also relatively rare in peripheral blood.

Libraries of TCR beta came from quantitative 5'-RACE with molecular barcodes. Each CDR3 protein gets one entry after TCRdb re-called the 5' RACE reads with MiXCR. The sample holds about 420,000 distinct CDR3 sequences, approximately 20% seen once. A word on this clonotype: The antigen remains unidentified.

The CDR3 extends over 16 amino acids. Per germline, CDR1 MDHEN and CDR2 SYDVKM. V gave up 5 bases and J gave up 6 bases; unmatched junction bases: 9. The source of this sequence is a male donor with ankylosing spondylitis. Material: blood, either unsorted or a sorted T cell fraction (not recorded which). The chain carries TRBV28 and TRBJ2-7, with 14 bases lining up with TRBD2. The CDR3 protein is CASSKGTSGSITEQYF. CDR3 coding DNA: TGTGCCAGCAGTAAGGGGACTAGCGGGAGTATTACCGAGCAGTACTTC.